This T cell receptor (beta chain) emerged from a study of T cell responses to AZD1222 COVID-19 vaccine. Study outcomes and limitations: CD4 TCRs covered the whole spike, strongest at regions 160-218 and 743-854. Clonal diversity may have been underestimated, and the donors were mostly white British, with more females than males.

The germline V gene encodes CDR1 SEHNR and CDR2 FQNEAQ (reference sequence). The length of the CDR3 is 12 residues. The V and J ends lost 1 base and 14 bases respectively, with 13 bases between them. With regard to this clone: Its target is not known.

Assay used: immunoSEQ multiplex PCR; TCRdb lists only in-frame clones, some missing. The sample has about 180,000 clones; over 85% are singletons. Specimen: peripheral blood, collected 28 days after the second dose of the MenACWY control vaccine. V usage is TRBV7-9 and J usage is TRBJ2-3, with D uncertain. The sequence derives from an adult who received the MenACWY meningococcal vaccine as a control. CDR3 sequence (DNA): TGTGCCAGCAGCTTAGATGGGCCTTTTGCGTATTTT. Translated: CASSLDGPFAYF.